This paragraph covers one TCR beta chain sequence. As processed by the authors: Reference gene primer amplification in the assay estimated nucleated cell counts. The protocol was immunoSEQ multiplex PCR, while the TCRdb copy is restricted to in-frame clones and leaves out a portion. From that table come the V and J calls and clone size; the DNA was used to work out D and trimming. The table includes roughly 280,000 clones, 75% to 90% detected once. The CDR3 spans 15 residues. Germline V gene lookup returns CDR1 LGHNT and CDR2 FRNRAP. The trim removed 2 bases at V and 7 bases at J, leaving 10 bases unmatched. This entry is derived from a study of blood T cell repertoires in COVID-19.

The chain joins TRBV12-5 to TRBJ2-5; TRBD1 aligns across 7 bases. Sequenced sample: peripheral blood. The source of this sequence is a man aged 25 to 40 with active or convalescent COVID-19. The CDR3 is CASGLSPNRGWTQYF. The CDR3 DNA reads as TGTGCTAGTGGTTTGTCACCGAACAGGGGATGGACCCAGTACTTC.